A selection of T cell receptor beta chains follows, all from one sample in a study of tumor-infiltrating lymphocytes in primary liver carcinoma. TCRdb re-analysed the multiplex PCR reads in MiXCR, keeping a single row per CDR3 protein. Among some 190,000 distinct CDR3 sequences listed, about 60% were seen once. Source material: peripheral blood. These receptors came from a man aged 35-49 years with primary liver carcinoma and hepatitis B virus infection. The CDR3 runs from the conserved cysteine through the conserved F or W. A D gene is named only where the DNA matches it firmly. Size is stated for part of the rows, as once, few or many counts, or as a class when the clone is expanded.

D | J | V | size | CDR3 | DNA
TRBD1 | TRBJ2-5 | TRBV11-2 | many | CASSHGTVSLETQYF | TGTGCCAGCAGTCACGGGACAGTCTCACTGGAGACCCAGTACTTC
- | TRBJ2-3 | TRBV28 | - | CASSLSHDTDTQYF | TGTGCCAGCAGTTTATCCCACGACACAGATACGCAGTATTTT
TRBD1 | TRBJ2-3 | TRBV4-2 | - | CASSQGQGDLEMQYF | TGTGCCAGCAGCCAAGGACAGGGGGATTTGGAAATGCAGTATTTT
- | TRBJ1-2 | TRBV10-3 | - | CAIGGDTAKFNYGNTF | TGTGCCATCGGTGGTGATACAGCGAAATTTAACTATGGCAACACCTTC
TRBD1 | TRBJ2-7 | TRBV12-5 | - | CARICRDRTYEQYF | TGTGCTAGAATCTGCCGGGACAGGACCTACGAGCAGTACTTC
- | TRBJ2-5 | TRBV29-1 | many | CSVAGNGVQETQYF | TGCAGCGTTGCCGGAAATGGGGTCCAAGAGACCCAGTACTTC
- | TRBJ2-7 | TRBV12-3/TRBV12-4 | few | CASSPQGIEQYF | TGTGCCAGCAGCCCTCAGGGCATCGAGCAGTACTTC
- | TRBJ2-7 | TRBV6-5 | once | CATSPYEVGGNEQYF | TGTGCCACTTCCCCGTATGAAGTAGGGGGAAACGAGCAGTACTTC
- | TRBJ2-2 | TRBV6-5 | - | CASSARDDSGELFF | TGTGCCAGCAGTGCCCGGGACGACTCCGGGGAGCTGTTTTTT
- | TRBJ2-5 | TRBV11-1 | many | CASSLTRQEQETQYF | TGTGCCAGCAGCCTCACCCGACAGGAACAAGAGACCCAGTACTTC
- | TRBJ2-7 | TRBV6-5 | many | CASTGGIGEQYF | TGTGCCAGCACTGGGGGGATAGGGGAGCAGTACTTC
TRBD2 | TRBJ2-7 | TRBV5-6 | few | CASITSGRSYEQYF | TGTGCCAGCATTACTAGCGGGCGTTCCTACGAGCAGTACTTC
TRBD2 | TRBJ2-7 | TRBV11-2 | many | CASSLMGLAGGEQYF | TGTGCCAGCAGCTTAATGGGACTAGCGGGAGGCGAGCAGTACTTC
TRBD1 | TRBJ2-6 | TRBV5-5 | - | CASSLTGTGGSGANVLTF | TGTGCCAGCAGCTTAACCGGGACAGGGGGCTCTGGGGCCAATGTCCTGACTTTC
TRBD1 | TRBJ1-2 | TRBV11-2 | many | CASSQGENYGYTF | TGTGCCAGCAGTCAGGGGGAGAACTATGGCTACACCTTC
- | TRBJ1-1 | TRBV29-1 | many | CSVAAGAQMNTEAFF | TGCAGCGTCGCAGCAGGGGCCCAAATGAACACTGAAGCTTTCTTT
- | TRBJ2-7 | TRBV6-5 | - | CASSTLGGAPYEQYF | TGTGCCAGCAGTACCCTAGGGGGAGCTCCCTACGAGCAGTACTTC
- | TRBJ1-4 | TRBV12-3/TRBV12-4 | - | CASSLGTTNEKLFF | TGTGCCAGCAGTTTAGGGACAACTAATGAAAAACTGTTTTTT
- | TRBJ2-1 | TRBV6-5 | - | CASSYAAVLYNEQFF | TGTGCCAGCAGTTACGCTGCGGTACTGTACAATGAGCAGTTCTTC
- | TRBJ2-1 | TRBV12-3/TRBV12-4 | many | CASSLDPAGLYNEQFF | TGTGCCAGCAGTTTAGACCCAGCGGGCTTATACAATGAGCAGTTCTTC
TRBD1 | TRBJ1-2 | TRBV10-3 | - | CAISANQDRSYGYTF | TGTGCCATCAGCGCAAATCAGGACAGGAGCTATGGCTACACCTTC
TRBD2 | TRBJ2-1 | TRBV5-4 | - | CASSGKREGLDEQFF | TGTGCCAGCAGCGGGAAGCGGGAGGGCCTCGATGAGCAGTTCTTC
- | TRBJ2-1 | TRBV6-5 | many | CASSYSSHEQFF | TGTGCCAGCAGTTACTCGAGCCATGAGCAGTTCTTC
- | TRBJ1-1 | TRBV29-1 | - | CSVPSEGLNTEAFF | TGCAGCGTTCCATCAGAGGGGCTGAACACTGAAGCTTTCTTT
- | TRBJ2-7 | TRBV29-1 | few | CSVIAYYTYEQYF | TGCAGCGTCATAGCCTACTATACCTACGAGCAGTACTTC
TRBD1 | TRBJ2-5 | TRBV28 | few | CASRLSGGVYQETQYF | TGTGCCAGCAGATTGTCAGGGGGCGTGTACCAAGAGACCCAGTACTTC
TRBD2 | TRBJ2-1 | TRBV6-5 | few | CASRPPTSGRGNEQFF | TGTGCCAGCAGACCACCTACTAGCGGGAGGGGCAATGAGCAGTTCTTC
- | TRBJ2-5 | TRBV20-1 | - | CSASRTEKETQYF | TGCAGTGCTAGTCGGACAGAAAAAGAGACCCAGTACTTC
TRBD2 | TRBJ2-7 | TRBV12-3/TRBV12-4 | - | CASSPDSSGTRYEQYF | TGTGCCAGCAGTCCCGATTCTAGCGGGACCCGCTACGAGCAGTACTTC
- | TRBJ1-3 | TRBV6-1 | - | CANSDGGPVGNTIYF | TGTGCCAACAGTGATGGCGGACCCGTCGGAAACACCATATATTTT
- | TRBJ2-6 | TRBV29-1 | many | CSAPASAGAGANVLTF | TGCAGCGCCCCGGCTAGTGCAGGGGCTGGGGCCAACGTCCTGACTTTC
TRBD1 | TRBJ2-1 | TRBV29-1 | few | CSVGQGVLNEQFF | TGCAGCGTGGGACAGGGGGTTCTGAATGAGCAGTTCTTC
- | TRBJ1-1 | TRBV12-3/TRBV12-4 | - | CASSLTGFEAFF | TGTGCCAGCAGTTTGACGGGGTTTGAAGCTTTCTTT
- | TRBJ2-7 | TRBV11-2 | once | CASNPVGGGDRGIEQYF | TGTGCCAGCAACCCCGTTGGGGGGGGGGACAGAGGTATAGAGCAGTACTTC
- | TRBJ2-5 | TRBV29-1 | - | CSASFRGGRETQYF | TGCAGCGCGTCGTTCAGGGGCGGGAGAGAGACCCAGTACTTC
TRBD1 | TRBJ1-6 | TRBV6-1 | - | CANSLNDRGHSPLHF | TGTGCCAACAGCTTAAACGACAGGGGGCATTCACCCCTCCACTTT
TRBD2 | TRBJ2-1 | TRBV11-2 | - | CTSSLGTSGSIHNEQFF | TGTACCAGCAGCTTAGGGACTAGCGGGTCAATCCACAATGAGCAGTTCTTC
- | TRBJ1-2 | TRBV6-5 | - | CASSYSNGFYGYTF | TGTGCCAGCAGTTACTCGAACGGTTTTTATGGCTACACCTTC
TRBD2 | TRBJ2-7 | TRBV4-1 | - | CASSPLGGLVGVGLYEQYF | TGCGCCAGCAGCCCATTAGGCGGACTAGTGGGAGTCGGGCTCTACGAGCAGTACTTC
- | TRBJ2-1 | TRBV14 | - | CASSPGELIYNEQFF | TGTGCCAGCAGCCCCGGGGAGCTGATCTACAATGAGCAGTTCTTC
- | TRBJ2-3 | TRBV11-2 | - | CASSLEYGGSTDTLYF | TGTGCCAGCAGCTTAGAGTACGGGGGCAGCACGGATACGCTGTATTTT
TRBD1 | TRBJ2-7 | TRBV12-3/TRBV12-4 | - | CASSTGDTDEQYF | TGTGCCAGCAGCACAGGGGATACGGACGAGCAGTACTTC
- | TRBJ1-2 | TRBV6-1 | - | CASSFPFGGYTF | TGTGCCAGCAGTTTCCCATTTGGCGGCTACACCTTC
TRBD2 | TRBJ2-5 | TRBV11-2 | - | CVSSLDKSGSRQETQNF | TGTGTCAGCAGCTTAGATAAGAGCGGGAGTAGGCAAGAGACCCAGAACTTC
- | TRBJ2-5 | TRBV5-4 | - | CASSIQSGLQETHYF | TGTGCCAGCAGCATACAGTCGGGGTTACAAGAGACCCACTACTTC
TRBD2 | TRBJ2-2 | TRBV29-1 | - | CSVEHGGRAVTGELFF | TGCAGCGTTGAACATGGCGGGAGGGCCGTCACCGGGGAGCTGTTTTTT
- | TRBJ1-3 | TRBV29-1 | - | CSVGGGTVMNTIYF | TGCAGCGTTGGGGGGGGAACAGTGATGAACACCATATATTTT
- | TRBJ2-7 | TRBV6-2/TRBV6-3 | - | CASSHHGDGVGGEQYF | TGTGCCAGCAGCCATCACGGCGACGGGGTCGGAGGTGAGCAGTACTTC
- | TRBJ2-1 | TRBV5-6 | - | CASSLGGFYNEQFF | TGTGCCAGCAGCTTGGGGGGTTTTTACAATGAGCAGTTCTTC
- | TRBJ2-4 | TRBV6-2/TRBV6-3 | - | CASSYPRRAKNIQYF | TGTGCCAGCAGTTACCCCAGGAGAGCCAAAAACATTCAGTACTTC
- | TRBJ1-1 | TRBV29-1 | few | CSVSGSWDTEALF | TGCAGCGTTTCCGGGTCATGGGACACTGAAGCTCTCTTT
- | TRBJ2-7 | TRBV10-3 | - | CAISPSRGAEIYEQYF | TGTGCCATCAGCCCGTCCAGGGGAGCAGAGATCTACGAGCAGTACTTC
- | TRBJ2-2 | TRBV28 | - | CASLGRTNTGELFF | TGTGCCAGCCTAGGGAGGACGAACACCGGGGAGCTGTTTTTT
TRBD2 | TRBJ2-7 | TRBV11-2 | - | CASIRLGTTSGRSYERYF | TGTGCCAGCATCAGGCTCGGGACTACTAGCGGGAGGAGCTACGAGCGGTACTTC
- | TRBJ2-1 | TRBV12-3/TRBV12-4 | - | CASSHNEQFF | TGTGCCAGCAGTCACAATGAGCAGTTCTTC
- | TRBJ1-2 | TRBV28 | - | CASSPTGCGYTF | TGTGCCAGCAGTCCAACAGGGTGCGGCTACACCTTC
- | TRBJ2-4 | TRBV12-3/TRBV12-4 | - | CASTGLGQNIQYF | TGTGCCAGCACTGGGTTGGGGCAAAACATTCAGTACTTC
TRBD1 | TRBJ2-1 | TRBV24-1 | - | CGTSALTGASYNEQFF | TGTGGCACCAGTGCCCTGACAGGGGCCTCCTACAATGAGCAGTTCTTC
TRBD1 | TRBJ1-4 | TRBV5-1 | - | CASSLQTGVNEKLFF | TGCGCCAGCAGCTTACAGACAGGGGTTAATGAAAAACTGTTTTTT
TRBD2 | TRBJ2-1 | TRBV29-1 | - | CSVGLAGGGNGEQFF | TGCAGCGTTGGTCTAGCGGGAGGTGGGAATGGTGAGCAGTTCTTC